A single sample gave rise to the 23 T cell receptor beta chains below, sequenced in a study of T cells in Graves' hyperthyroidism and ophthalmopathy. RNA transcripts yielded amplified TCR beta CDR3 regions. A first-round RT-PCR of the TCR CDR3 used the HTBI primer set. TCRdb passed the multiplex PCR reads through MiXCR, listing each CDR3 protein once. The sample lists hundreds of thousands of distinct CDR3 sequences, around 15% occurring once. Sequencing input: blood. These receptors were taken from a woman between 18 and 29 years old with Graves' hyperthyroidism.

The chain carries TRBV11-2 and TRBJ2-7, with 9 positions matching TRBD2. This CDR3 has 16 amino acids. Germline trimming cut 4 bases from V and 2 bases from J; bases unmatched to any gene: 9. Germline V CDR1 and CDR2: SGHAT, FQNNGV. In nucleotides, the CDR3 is TGTGCCAGCAGCTGGTTCGTAAGCGGGAGGACCTACGAGCAGTACTTC. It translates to CASSWFVSGRTYEQYF. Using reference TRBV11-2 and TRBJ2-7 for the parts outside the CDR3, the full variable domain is EAGVAQSPRYKIIEKRQSVAFWCNPISGHATLYWYQQILGQGPKLLIQFQNNGVVDDSQLPKDRFSAERLKGVDSTLKIQPAKLEDSAVYLCASSWFVSGRTYEQYFGPGTRLTVT.

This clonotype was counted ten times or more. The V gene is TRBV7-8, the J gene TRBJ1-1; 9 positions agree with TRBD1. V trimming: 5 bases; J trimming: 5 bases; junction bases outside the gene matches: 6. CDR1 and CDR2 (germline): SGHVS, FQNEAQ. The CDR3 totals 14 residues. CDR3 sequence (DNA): TGTGCCAGCAGCCCGGACAGGGGTCGGACTGAAGCTTTCTTT. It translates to CASSPDRGRTEAFF.

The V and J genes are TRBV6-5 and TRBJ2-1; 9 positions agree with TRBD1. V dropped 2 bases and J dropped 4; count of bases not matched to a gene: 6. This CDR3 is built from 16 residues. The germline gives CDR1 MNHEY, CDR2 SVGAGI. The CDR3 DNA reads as TGTGCCAGCAGTTACGCTGACAGGGGGTATTACAATGAGCAGTTCTTC. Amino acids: CASSYADRGYYNEQFF.

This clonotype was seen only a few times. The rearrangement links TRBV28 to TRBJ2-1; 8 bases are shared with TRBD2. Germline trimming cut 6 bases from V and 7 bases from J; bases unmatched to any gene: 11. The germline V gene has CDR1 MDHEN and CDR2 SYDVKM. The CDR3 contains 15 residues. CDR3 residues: CASRAVRLAMNEQFF. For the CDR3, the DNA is TGTGCCAGCAGGGCCGTAAGACTAGCGATGAATGAGCAGTTCTTC.

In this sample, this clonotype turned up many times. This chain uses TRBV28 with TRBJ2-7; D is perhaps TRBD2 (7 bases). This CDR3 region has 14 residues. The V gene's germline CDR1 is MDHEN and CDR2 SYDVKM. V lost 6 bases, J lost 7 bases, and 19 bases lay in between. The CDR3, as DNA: TGTGCCAGCAGGTCCGTGGGGGGGGCAGAGGAGCAGTACTTC. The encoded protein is CASRSVGGAEEQYF.

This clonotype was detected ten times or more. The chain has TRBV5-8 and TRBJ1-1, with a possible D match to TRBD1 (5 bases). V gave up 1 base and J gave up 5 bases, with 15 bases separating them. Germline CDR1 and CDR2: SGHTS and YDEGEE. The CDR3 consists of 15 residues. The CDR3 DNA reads TGTGCCAGCAGCTTGCAGGGACGGGGTTTAACTGAAGCTTTCTTT. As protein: CASSLQGRGLTEAFF.

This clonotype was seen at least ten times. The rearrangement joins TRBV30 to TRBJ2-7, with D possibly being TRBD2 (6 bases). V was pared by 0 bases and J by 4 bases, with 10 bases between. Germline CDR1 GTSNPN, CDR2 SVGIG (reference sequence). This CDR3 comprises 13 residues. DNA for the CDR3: TGTGCCTGGAGTGTAGACGGGGGATACGAGCAGTACTTC. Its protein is CAWSVDGGYEQYF. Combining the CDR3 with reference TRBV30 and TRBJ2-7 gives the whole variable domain SQTIHQWPATLVQPVGSPLSLECTVEGTSNPNLYWYRQAAGRGLQLLFYSVGIGQISSEVPQNLSASRPQDRQFILSSKKLLLSDSGFYLCAWSVDGGYEQYFGPGTRLTVT.

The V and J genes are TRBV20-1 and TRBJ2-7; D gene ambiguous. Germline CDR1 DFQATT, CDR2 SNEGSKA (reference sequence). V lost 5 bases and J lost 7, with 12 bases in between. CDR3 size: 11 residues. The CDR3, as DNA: TGCAGTGCTCCCCTAAGAATGGAGCAGTACTTC. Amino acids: CSAPLRMEQYF.

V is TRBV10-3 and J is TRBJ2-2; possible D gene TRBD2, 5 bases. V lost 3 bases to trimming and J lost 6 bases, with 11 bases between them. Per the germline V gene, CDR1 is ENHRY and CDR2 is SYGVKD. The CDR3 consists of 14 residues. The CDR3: CAISDLTSSGELFF. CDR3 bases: TGTGCCATCAGTGACCTTACTAGTTCCGGGGAGCTGTTTTTT.

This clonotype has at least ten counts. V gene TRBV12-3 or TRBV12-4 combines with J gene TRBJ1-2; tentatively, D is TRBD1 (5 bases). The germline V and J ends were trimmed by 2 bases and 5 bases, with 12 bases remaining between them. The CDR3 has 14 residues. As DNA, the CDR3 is TGTGCCAGCAGTTTAAACTCGGAGGGGTATGGCTACACCTTC. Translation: CASSLNSEGYGYTF.

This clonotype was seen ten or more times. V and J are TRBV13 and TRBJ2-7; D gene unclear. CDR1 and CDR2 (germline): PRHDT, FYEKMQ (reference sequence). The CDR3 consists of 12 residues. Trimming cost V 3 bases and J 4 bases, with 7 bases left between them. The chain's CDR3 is CASSFRPYEQYF. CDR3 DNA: TGTGCCAGCAGCTTCCGACCTTACGAGCAGTACTTC.

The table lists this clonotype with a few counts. The CDR3 DNA reads as TGTGCCAGCAGCTCAACAACTAGCGGGAAATCCACCGGGGAGCTGTTTTTT. Protein: CASSSTTSGKSTGELFF. This chain links TRBV7-9 with TRBJ2-2; 10 nucleotides match TRBD2. The CDR3 runs 17 residues. Looked up from germline, CDR1 is SEHNR and CDR2 is FQNEAQ (reference sequence). With 4 bases clipped from V and 4 bases from J, the junction kept 9 bases outside the gene matches.

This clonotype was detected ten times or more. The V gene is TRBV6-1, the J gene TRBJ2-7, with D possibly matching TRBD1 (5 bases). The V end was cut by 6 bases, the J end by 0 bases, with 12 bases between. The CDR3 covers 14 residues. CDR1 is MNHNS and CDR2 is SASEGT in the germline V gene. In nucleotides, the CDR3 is TGTGCCAGCAGGGGCAGGGAAAGCTCCTACGAGCAGTACTTC. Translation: CASRGRESSYEQYF.

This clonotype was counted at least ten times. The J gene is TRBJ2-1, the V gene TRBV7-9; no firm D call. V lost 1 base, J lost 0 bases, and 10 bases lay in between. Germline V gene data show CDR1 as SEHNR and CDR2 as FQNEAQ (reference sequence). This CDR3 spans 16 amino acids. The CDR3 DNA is TGTGCCAGCAGCTTAGTAGGCCTCCACTCCTACAATGAGCAGTTCTTC. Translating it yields CASSLVGLHSYNEQFF.

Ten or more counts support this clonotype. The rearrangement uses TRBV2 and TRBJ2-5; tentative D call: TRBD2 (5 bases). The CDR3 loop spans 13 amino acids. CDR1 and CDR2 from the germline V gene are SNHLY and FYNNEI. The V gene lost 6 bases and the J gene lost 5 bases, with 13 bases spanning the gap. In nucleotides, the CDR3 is TGTGCCAGCAGCGACGACGGCGGGGAGACCCAGTACTTC. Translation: CASSDDGGETQYF.

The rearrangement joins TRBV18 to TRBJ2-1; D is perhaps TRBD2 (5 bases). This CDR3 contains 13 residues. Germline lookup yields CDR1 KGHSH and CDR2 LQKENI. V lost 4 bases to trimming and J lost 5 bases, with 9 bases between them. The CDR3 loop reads CASSRRTDNEQFF. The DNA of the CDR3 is TGTGCCAGCTCACGGAGGACCGACAATGAGCAGTTCTTC.

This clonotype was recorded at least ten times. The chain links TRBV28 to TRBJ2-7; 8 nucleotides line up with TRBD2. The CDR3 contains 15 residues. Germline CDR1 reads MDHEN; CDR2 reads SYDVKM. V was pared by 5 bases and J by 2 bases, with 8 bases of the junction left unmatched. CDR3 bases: TGTGCCAGCAGTCGCAACGGGGGGGGCACCTACGAGCAGTACTTC. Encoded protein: CASSRNGGGTYEQYF.

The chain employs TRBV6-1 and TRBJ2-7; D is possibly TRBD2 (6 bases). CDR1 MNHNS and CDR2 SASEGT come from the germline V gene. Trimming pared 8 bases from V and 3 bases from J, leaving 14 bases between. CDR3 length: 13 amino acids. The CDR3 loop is CASGRGLNYEQYF. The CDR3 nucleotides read TGTGCCAGCGGTAGGGGACTTAACTACGAGCAGTACTTC.

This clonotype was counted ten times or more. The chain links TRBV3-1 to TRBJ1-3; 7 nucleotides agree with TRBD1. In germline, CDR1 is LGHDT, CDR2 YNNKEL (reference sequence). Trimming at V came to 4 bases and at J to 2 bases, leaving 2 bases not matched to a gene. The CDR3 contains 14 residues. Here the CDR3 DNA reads TGTGCCAGCAGCCGCGGGACAGCTGGAAACACCATATATTTT. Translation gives CASSRGTAGNTIYF.

The CDR3 coding sequence is TGCAGTGCTAGAGGCCTTGGTTCGACCTACGAGCAGTACTTC. This translates into CSARGLGSTYEQYF. The V and J genes are TRBV20-1 and TRBJ2-7, with no clear D. There are 14 residues in the CDR3. Germline-derived CDR1 and CDR2 are DFQATT and SNEGSKA (reference sequence). The V and J ends lost 1 base and 2 bases respectively, with 12 bases between them.

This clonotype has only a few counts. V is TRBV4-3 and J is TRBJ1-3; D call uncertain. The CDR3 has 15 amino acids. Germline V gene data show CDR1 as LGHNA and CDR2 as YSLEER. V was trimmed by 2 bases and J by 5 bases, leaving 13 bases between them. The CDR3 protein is CASSQSSLDRNTIYF. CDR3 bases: TGCGCCAGCAGCCAATCCTCGTTGGATCGAAACACCATATATTTT.

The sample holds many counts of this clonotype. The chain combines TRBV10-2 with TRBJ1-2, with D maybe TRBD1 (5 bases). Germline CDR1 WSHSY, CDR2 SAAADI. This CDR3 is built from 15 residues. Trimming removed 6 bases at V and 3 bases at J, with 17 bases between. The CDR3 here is CASSGRRGKDYGYTF. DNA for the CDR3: TGCGCCAGCAGCGGACGGAGGGGTAAGGACTATGGCTACACCTTC.

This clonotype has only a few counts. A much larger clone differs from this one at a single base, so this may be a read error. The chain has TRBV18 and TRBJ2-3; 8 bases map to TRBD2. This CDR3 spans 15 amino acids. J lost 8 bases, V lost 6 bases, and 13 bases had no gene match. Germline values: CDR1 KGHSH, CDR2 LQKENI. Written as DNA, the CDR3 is TGTGCCAGCTCTACCGGACTAGCCATGGCAGGTACGCAGTATTTT. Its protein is CASSTGLAMAGTQYF.